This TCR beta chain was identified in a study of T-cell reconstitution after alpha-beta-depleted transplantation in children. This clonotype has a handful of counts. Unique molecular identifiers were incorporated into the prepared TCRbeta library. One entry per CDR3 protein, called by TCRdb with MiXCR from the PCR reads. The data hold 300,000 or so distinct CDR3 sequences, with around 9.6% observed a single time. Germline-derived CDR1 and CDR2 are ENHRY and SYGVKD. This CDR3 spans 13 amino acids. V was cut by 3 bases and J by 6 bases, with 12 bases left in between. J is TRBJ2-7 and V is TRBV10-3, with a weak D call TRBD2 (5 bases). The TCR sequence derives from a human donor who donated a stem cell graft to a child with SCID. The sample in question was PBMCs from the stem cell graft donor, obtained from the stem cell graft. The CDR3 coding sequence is TGTGCCATCAGTGATATGACTACTGGCGAGCAGTACTTC. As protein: CAISDMTTGEQYF.